The 18 T cell receptor beta chains below come from one sample, sequenced in a study of T cells expressing NK-cell markers. TCRdb re-called the 5' RACE reads and catalogs CDR3 proteins one per entry, DNA excluded. The sample holds fewer than 200,000 distinct CDR3 sequences. Sample: blood T cells: a sorted CD56 or NKG2C T cell subset, CD4+ or CD8+ T cells, or bulk PBMC T cells (not recorded which). Receptors were obtained from a woman aged 18 to 75 in good health.

The V call is TRBV7-9, the J call TRBJ2-7; TCRdb calls TRBD1, which cannot be checked without DNA. The germline gives CDR1 SEHNR, CDR2 FQNEAQ (reference sequence). This CDR3 contains 16 residues. This CDR3 is CASSWARDSGIYEQYF.

The chain uses TRBV29-1 and TRBJ2-3; TCRdb's D call of TRBD2 is untestable without DNA. Germline V gives CDR1 SQVTM, CDR2 ANQGSEA. The CDR3 is 13 residues long. Here the CDR3 reads CSVAPTSDDTQYF.

CDR3 protein: CASSSSSYVSDTQYF. This sequence joins TRBV5-4 and TRBJ2-3; TCRdb's D call of TRBD2 is untestable without DNA. In germline, CDR1 is SGHNT, CDR2 YYREEE (reference sequence). CDR3 length: 15 amino acids.

The chain is built from TRBV4-1 and TRBJ2-7; TCRdb's D call, TRBD1, is unchecked because there is no DNA. Per the germline V gene, CDR1 is MGHRA and CDR2 is YSYEKL. CDR3 length equals 15 residues. The CDR3 is CASSQQGLNRYEQYF.

The rearrangement uses TRBV2 and TRBJ1-6. CDR3 size: 15 residues. Germline CDR1 reads SNHLY; CDR2 reads FYNNEI. This chain's CDR3 is CANQWSQGRDSPLHF.

The chain links TRBV20-1 to TRBJ2-3; TCRdb picks TRBD2, but there is no DNA to check that call. CDR3 length: 18 amino acids. Per the germline V gene, CDR1 is DFQATT and CDR2 is SNEGSKA (reference sequence). Here the CDR3 reads CSARDLQRTSGLTDTQYF.

The chain employs TRBV5-1 and TRBJ2-1; TCRdb gives TRBD1 as the D gene, but with no DNA this cannot be confirmed. This CDR3 comprises 14 residues. CDR1 and CDR2 (germline): SGHRS, YFSETQ. The CDR3 loop reads CASSLDPQLNEQFF.

The chain joins TRBV20-1 to TRBJ2-1; the D call from TCRdb, TRBD2, cannot be confirmed without DNA. The V gene's germline CDR1 is DFQATT and CDR2 SNEGSKA (reference sequence). The CDR3 spans 18 residues. The CDR3: CSAIGRTSGGKGWNEQFF.

The chain combines TRBV29-1 with TRBJ2-3; the TCRdb call, TRBD1, lacks DNA for checking. CDR1 is SQVTM and CDR2 is ANQGSEA in the germline V gene. The CDR3 has 15 residues. CDR3 sequence reads: CSASPGMTSTDTQYF.

The genes are TRBV12-3 or TRBV12-4 and TRBJ2-2; TCRdb designates TRBD1, a call that cannot be tested without DNA. The CDR3 totals 14 residues. The CDR3 is CASSTGGNTGELFF.

V and J are TRBV6-1 and TRBJ1-3. This CDR3 comprises 14 residues. Germline-derived CDR1 and CDR2 are MNHNS and SASEGT. The CDR3: CASSSGTGSGTIYF.

The rearrangement joins TRBV20-1 to TRBJ2-7. Germline V CDR1 and CDR2: DFQATT, SNEGSKA (reference sequence). The CDR3 contains 14 residues. The CDR3 sequence: CSAKGTVGYYEQYF.

The chain combines TRBV4-1 with TRBJ2-1; absent DNA, TCRdb's TRBD2 call cannot be checked. This CDR3 spans 17 amino acids. The germline V gene has CDR1 MGHRA and CDR2 YSYEKL. CDR3 in amino acids: CASSQPLAGGRNNEQFF.

The chain employs TRBV27 and TRBJ2-1; the TRBD2 assignment by TCRdb is unverifiable without DNA. The length of the CDR3 is 17 residues. The V gene's germline CDR1 is MNHEY and CDR2 SMNVEV (reference sequence). CDR3 region: CASSLIFSGRGYNEQFF.

This chain links TRBV20-1 with TRBJ2-6. This CDR3 is built from 15 residues. From germline, CDR1 is DFQATT and CDR2 SNEGSKA (reference sequence). The CDR3 is CSASGRATGANVLTF.

The chain is built from TRBV6-5 and TRBJ2-3; TCRdb returns TRBD2, unconfirmable since there is no DNA. The CDR3 length is 17 residues. The germline V gene encodes CDR1 MNHEY and CDR2 SVGAGI. CDR3 sequence: CASSYEFSGGGTDTQYF.

The V call is TRBV7-2, the J call TRBJ2-7; TCRdb returns TRBD2, unconfirmable since there is no DNA. Germline CDR1 is SGHTA and CDR2 is FQGNSA. CDR3 length: 17 amino acids. The CDR3 region is CASSLVARTSGTNEQYF.

The chain carries TRBV20-1 and TRBJ2-1; TCRdb's D gene call, TRBD1, goes unchecked for lack of DNA. This CDR3 contains 13 residues. Looked up from germline, CDR1 is DFQATT and CDR2 is SNEGSKA (reference sequence). The CDR3 loop reads CSASPGGGNEQFF.